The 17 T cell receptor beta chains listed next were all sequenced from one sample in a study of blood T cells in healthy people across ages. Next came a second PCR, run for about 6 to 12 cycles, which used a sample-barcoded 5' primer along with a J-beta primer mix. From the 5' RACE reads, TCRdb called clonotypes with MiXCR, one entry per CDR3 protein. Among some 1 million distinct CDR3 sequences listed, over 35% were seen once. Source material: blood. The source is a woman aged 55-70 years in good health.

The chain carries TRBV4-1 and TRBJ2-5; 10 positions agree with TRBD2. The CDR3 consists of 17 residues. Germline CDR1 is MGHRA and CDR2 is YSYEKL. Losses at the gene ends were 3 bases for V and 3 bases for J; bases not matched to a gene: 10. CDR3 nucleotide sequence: TGCGCCAGCAGCCAGCTCCCTCCGGGACTAGCGAAAGAGACCCAGTACTTC. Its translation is CASSQLPPGLAKETQYF.

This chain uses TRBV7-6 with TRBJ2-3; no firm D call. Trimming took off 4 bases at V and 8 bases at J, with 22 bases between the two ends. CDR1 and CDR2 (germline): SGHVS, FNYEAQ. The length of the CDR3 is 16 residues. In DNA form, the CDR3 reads TGTGCCAGCAGCTCATGGACCCCGACTTCTTCTGTTACGCAGTATTTT. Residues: CASSSWTPTSSVTQYF.

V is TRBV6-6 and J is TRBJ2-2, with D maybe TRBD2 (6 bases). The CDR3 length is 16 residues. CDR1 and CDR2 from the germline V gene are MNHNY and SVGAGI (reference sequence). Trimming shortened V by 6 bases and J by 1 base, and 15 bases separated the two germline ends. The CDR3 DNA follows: TGTGCCAGCAGGGGAAGCGGGCGGGAGAACACCGGGGAGCTGTTTTTT. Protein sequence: CASRGSGRENTGELFF.

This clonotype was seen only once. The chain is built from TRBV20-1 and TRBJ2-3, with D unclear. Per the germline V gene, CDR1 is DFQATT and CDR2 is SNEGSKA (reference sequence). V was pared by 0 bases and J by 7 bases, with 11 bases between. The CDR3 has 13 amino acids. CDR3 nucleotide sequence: TGCAGTGCTAGAGATGTCAGTTTGAATACGCAGTATTTT. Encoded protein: CSARDVSLNTQYF.

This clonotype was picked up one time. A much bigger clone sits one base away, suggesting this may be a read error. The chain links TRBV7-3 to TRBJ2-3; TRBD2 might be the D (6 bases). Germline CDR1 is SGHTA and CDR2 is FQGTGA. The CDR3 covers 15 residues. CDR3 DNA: TGTGACAGCAGCTTCGGCCTCGGGACTTCAGATACGCAGTATTTT. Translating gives CDSSFGLGTSDTQYF. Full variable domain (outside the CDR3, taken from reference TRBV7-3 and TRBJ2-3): GAGVSQTPSNKVTEKGKYVELRCDPISGHTALYWYRQSLGQGPEFLIYFQGTGAADDSGLPNDRFFAVRPEGSVSTLKIQRTERGDSAVYLCDSSFGLGTSDTQYFGPGTRLTVL.

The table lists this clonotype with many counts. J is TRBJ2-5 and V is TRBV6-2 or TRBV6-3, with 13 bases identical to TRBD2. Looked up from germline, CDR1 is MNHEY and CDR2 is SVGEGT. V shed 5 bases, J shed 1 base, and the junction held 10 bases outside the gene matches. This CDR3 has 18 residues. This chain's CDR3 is CASSNTPGLAGVQETQYF. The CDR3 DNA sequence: TGTGCCAGCAGTAACACGCCTGGACTAGCGGGAGTCCAAGAGACCCAGTACTTC.

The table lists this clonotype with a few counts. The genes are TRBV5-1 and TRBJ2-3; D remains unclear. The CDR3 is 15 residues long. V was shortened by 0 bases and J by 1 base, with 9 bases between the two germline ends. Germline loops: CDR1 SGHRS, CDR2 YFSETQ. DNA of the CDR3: TGCGCCAGCAGCTTGGTCGGCACCCGCACAGATACGCAGTATTTT. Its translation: CASSLVGTRTDTQYF.

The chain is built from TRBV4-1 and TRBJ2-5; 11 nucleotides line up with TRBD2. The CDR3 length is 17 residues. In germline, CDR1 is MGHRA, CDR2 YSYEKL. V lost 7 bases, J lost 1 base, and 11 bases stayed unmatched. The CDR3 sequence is CASMETSGGLFQETQYF. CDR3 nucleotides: TGCGCCAGCATGGAAACTAGCGGGGGACTTTTCCAAGAGACCCAGTACTTC.

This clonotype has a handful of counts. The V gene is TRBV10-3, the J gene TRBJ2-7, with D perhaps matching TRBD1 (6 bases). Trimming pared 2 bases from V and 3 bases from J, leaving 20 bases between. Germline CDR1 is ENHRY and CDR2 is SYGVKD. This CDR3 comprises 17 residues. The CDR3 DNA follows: TGTGCCATCAGTGAGGTCGACAGGCCGGCGATATACTACGAGCAGTACTTC. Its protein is CAISEVDRPAIYYEQYF.

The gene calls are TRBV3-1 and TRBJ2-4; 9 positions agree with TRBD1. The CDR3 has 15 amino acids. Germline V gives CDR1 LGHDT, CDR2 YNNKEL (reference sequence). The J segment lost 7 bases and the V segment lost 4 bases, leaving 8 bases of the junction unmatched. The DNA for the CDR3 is TGTGCCAGCAGCCCCCGGACAGGGGAAAGGAACATTCAGTACTTC. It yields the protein CASSPRTGERNIQYF.

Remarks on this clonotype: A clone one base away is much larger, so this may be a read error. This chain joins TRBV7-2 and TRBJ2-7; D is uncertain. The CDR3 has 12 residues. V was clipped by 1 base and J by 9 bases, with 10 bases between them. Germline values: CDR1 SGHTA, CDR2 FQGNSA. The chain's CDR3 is CASSLGLAAQYF. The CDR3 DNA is TGTGCCAGCAGCTTAGGGTTGGCCGCGCAGTACTTC.

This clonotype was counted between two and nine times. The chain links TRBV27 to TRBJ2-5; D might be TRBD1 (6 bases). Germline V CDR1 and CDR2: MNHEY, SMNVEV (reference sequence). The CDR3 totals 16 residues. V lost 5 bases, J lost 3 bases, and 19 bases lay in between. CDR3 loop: CASSPPQGRKEETQYF. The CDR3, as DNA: TGTGCCAGCAGTCCCCCCCAGGGGCGAAAGGAAGAGACCCAGTACTTC.

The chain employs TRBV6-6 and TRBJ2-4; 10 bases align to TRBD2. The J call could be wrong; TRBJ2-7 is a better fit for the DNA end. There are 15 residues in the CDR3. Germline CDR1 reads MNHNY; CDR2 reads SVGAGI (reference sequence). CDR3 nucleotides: TGTGCCAGCAGACTCCAAGCTAGCGGGAGCCACGAGCAGTACTTC. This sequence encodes CASRLQASGSHEQYF.

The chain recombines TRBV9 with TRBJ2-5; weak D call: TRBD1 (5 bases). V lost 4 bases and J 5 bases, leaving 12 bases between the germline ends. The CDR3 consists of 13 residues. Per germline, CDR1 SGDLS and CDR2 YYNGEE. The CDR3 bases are TGTGCCAGCAGCCCGATGACAGCGGAGACCCAGTACTTC. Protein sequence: CASSPMTAETQYF.

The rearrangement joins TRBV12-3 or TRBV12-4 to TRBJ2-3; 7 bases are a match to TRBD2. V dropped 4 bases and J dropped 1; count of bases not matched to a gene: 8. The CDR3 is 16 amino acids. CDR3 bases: TGTGCCAGCAGTTCCTACGCTAGCGGACGCACAGATACGCAGTATTTT. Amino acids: CASSSYASGRTDTQYF.

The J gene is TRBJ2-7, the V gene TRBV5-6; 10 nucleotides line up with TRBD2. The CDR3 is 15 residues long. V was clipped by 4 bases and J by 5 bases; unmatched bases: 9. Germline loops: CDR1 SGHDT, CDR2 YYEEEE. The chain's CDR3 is CASSQPAGGPDEQYF. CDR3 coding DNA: TGTGCCAGCAGCCAACCAGCGGGAGGGCCCGACGAGCAGTACTTC.

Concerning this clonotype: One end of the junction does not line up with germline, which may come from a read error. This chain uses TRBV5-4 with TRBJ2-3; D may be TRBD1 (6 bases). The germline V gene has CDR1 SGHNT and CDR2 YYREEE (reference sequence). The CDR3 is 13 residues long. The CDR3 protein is CAGSLMRGDTQYF. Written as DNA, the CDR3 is TGTGCCGGCAGCCTGATGAGGGGGGATACGCAGTATTTT.